A selection of T cell receptor beta chains follows, all from one sample in a study of blood T cell repertoires in COVID-19. Profiling relied on immunoSEQ multiplex PCR, and the TCRdb table lists in-frame clones only, not all of them. This repertoire shows roughly 200,000 clones, around four fifths found once; its top ten account for 6.5% to 7.5%. Input material: peripheral blood. These TCRs come from a woman aged 40 to 49 with COVID-19, enrolled during active disease. Both conserved end residues are part of each CDR3. A D gene is named only where the DNA matches it firmly. Not all rows give a size; the values are once, few, many and, for expanded clones, a class.

v_call,clone_size,cdr3_length,j_call,d_call,cdr3_aa,cdr3_nt
TRBV6-6,NA,14,TRBJ2-1,NA,CASSVSGLPNEQFF,TGTGCCAGCAGTGTATCGGGACTCCCCAATGAGCAGTTCTTC
TRBV18,NA,16,TRBJ2-7,NA,CASSPGSGRRRVEQYF,TGTGCCAGCTCACCAGGCTCGGGACGGAGGAGGGTCGAGCAGTACTTC
TRBV5-4,NA,13,TRBJ2-1,NA,CASSVSTIYEQFF,TGTGCCAGCAGCGTCTCTACTATCTATGAGCAGTTCTTC
TRBV2,NA,15,TRBJ2-3,TRBD2,CASRGGGAKTDTQYF,TGTGCCAGCAGGGGCGGGGGGGCGAAAACAGATACGCAGTATTTT
TRBV3-1/TRBV3-2,NA,15,TRBJ2-1,TRBD2,CASSLTSGGYNEQFF,TGTGCCAGCAGCCTAACTAGCGGGGGCTATAATGAGCAGTTCTTC
TRBV19,once,14,TRBJ1-1,NA,CASSNRRGSTEAFF,TGTGCCAGTAGTAATCGCAGGGGTAGCACTGAAGCTTTCTTT
TRBV14,NA,14,TRBJ2-7,TRBD1,CASSLGTGYSEQYF,TGTGCCAGCAGCCTCGGGACAGGTTATAGCGAGCAGTACTTC
TRBV6-6,NA,14,TRBJ1-1,TRBD1,CASSYRDRQSEAFF,TGTGCCAGCAGTTACCGGGACAGGCAGAGTGAAGCTTTCTTT
TRBV5-6,NA,14,TRBJ2-1,NA,CASSLISRHNEQFF,TGTGCCAGCAGCTTGATTTCGAGGCACAATGAGCAGTTCTTC
TRBV12-3/TRBV12-4,NA,13,TRBJ2-3,NA,CASSASGTDTQYF,TGTGCCAGCTCTGCTAGCGGCACAGATACGCAGTATTTT
TRBV7-9,NA,15,TRBJ2-3,TRBD2,CASSLGLAGVDTQYF,TGTGCCAGCAGCTTAGGACTAGCGGGAGTAGATACGCAGTATTTT
TRBV6-4,NA,13,TRBJ1-1,NA,CASNWGEGTEAFF,TGTGCCAGCAACTGGGGGGAGGGCACTGAAGCTTTCTTT
TRBV6-6,NA,13,TRBJ1-1,NA,CASSYPDSLEAFF,TGTGCCAGCAGTTACCCGGACAGCCTTGAAGCTTTCTTT
TRBV11-1,once,14,TRBJ1-2,NA,CASSHRTDSYGYTF,TGTGCCAGCAGCCATCGGACGGACTCCTATGGCTACACCTTC
TRBV15,few,15,TRBJ1-5,NA,CATSPRGGSYQPQHF,TGTGCCACCAGCCCGAGAGGAGGGTCTTATCAGCCCCAGCATTTT
TRBV19,NA,16,TRBJ1-5,NA,CASSILSGTRDQPQHF,TGTGCCAGTAGTATACTTTCCGGGACTAGGGATCAGCCCCAGCATTTT
TRBV4-2,NA,18,TRBJ2-1,TRBD1,CASSQEDRAGEFYNEQFF,TGTGCCAGCAGCCAGGAGGACAGGGCTGGGGAGTTTTACAATGAGCAGTTCTTC
TRBV10-1,NA,12,TRBJ1-2,TRBD1,CASSAGQGGYTF,TGCGCCAGCAGTGCGGGACAGGGAGGCTACACCTTC
TRBV4-1,NA,14,TRBJ2-3,TRBD2,CASSQGGKTDTQYF,TGCGCCAGCAGCCAGGGAGGGAAAACAGATACGCAGTATTTT
TRBV28,NA,13,TRBJ1-2,TRBD1,CASAGTVPYGYTF,TGTGCCAGCGCCGGGACAGTACCCTATGGCTACACCTTC
TRBV3-1/TRBV3-2,NA,13,TRBJ2-1,TRBD2,CASSLRSGRGEFF,TGTGCCAGCAGCCTGAGAAGCGGGAGGGGGGAGTTCTTC
TRBV6-5,NA,15,TRBJ2-1,TRBD1,CASRGRTGGRDEQFF,TGTGCCAGCAGGGGGAGGACAGGGGGCAGGGATGAGCAGTTCTTC
TRBV19,NA,14,TRBJ1-5,NA,CASIKTQGYQPQHF,TGTGCCAGTATCAAAACCCAGGGATATCAGCCCCAGCATTTT
TRBV19,NA,16,TRBJ2-3,TRBD1,CASTVTGAVSTDTQYF,TGTGCCAGTACCGTAACAGGGGCGGTTAGCACAGATACGCAGTATTTT
TRBV5-4,NA,14,TRBJ2-7,TRBD1,CASSLSGTGDEQYF,TGTGCCAGCAGCTTGAGTGGGACAGGGGACGAGCAGTACTTC
TRBV5-4,NA,15,TRBJ2-7,TRBD2,CASSLSGEGFYEQYF,TGTGCCAGCAGCTTGTCGGGGGAGGGCTTCTACGAGCAGTACTTC
TRBV24-1,NA,15,TRBJ2-7,NA,CATSDRRSPKNEQYF,TGTGCCACCAGTGACCGTCGGAGTCCCAAAAACGAGCAGTACTTC
TRBV5-1,many,13,TRBJ2-7,NA,CASSSAGSYEQYF,TGCGCCAGCAGCTCGGCAGGATCTTACGAGCAGTACTTC
TRBV14,NA,16,TRBJ1-1,TRBD1,CASSQDVDRVWTEAFF,TGTGCCAGCAGCCAAGACGTCGACAGGGTGTGGACTGAAGCTTTCTTT
TRBV6-5,NA,13,TRBJ2-1,TRBD2,CASNRRDYQEQFF,TGTGCCAGCAATCGTCGGGACTACCAAGAGCAGTTCTTC
TRBV18,NA,15,TRBJ2-3,NA,CASSPNTIWPDTQYF,TGTGCCAGCTCACCGAACACAATTTGGCCAGATACGCAGTATTTT
TRBV6-4,NA,16,TRBJ2-5,TRBD1,CASSPETGGFQETQYF,TGTGCCAGCAGCCCCGAGACAGGGGGATTTCAAGAGACCCAGTACTTC
TRBV5-8,NA,12,TRBJ1-2,TRBD1,CASSSTGGGYTF,TGTGCCAGCAGCTCGACAGGGGGCGGCTACACCTTC
TRBV2,NA,13,TRBJ1-1,TRBD1,CASPGQLNTEAFF,TGTGCCAGTCCGGGACAGTTGAACACTGAAGCTTTCTTT
TRBV29-1,NA,15,TRBJ1-2,NA,CSVEDPGLNDYGYTF,TGCAGCGTTGAAGACCCAGGGTTGAACGACTATGGCTACACCTTC
TRBV5-1,NA,15,TRBJ2-2,TRBD2,CASSLSGRGTGELFF,TGCGCCAGCAGCTTGTCAGGGCGGGGGACCGGGGAGCTGTTTTTT
TRBV24-1,NA,15,TRBJ2-1,TRBD1,CATSEHPGGYNEQFF,TGTGCCACCAGTGAGCACCCAGGGGGTTACAATGAGCAGTTCTTC
TRBV19,NA,14,TRBJ2-7,TRBD1,CASTLTGGSYEQYF,TGTGCCAGTACGTTAACAGGGGGATCCTACGAGCAGTACTTC
TRBV18,NA,15,TRBJ1-1,NA,CASSDQPGGNTEAFF,TGTGCCAGCTCAGATCAACCCGGGGGGAACACTGAAGCTTTCTTT
TRBV11-2,NA,15,TRBJ1-2,NA,CASSPLPLGSYGYTF,TGTGCCAGCAGCCCCCTCCCCCTCGGGAGCTATGGCTACACCTTC